Each of the 22 T cell receptor beta chains below was sequenced from the same sample in a study of blood T cells in healthy people across ages. A second roughly 6 to 12 cycle PCR used barcoded and J-beta primers. Each CDR3 protein gets one entry after TCRdb re-called the 5' RACE reads with MiXCR. Counted here are 780,000 or so distinct CDR3 sequences, about 61% occurring once; the ten biggest clones make up around 25%. The specimen sequenced was blood. The receptors were sampled from a man aged 40-50 years in good health.

The DNA of the CDR3 is TGTGCCAGCAGCGTAGAACAGGTCGGCAAGCAGTACTTC. Its protein is CASSVEQVGKQYF. The chain has TRBV9 and TRBJ2-4; the D gene is possibly TRBD1 (5 bases). Trimming cost V 0 bases and J 13 bases, with 14 bases left between them. Germline V gene lookup returns CDR1 SGDLS and CDR2 YYNGEE. The CDR3 has 13 amino acids.

This clonotype occurred a few times. The genes are TRBV11-1 and TRBJ2-5, with 10 nucleotides matching TRBD1. Germline lookup yields CDR1 SGHAT and CDR2 FQDESV (reference sequence). V lost 5 bases, J lost 6 bases, and 9 bases stayed unmatched. The CDR3 covers 15 residues. CDR3 loop: CASSLTRTGGKTQYF. CDR3 coding DNA: TGTGCCAGCAGCCTAACCCGGACAGGGGGAAAGACCCAGTACTTC.

This clonotype came up a few times. Germline is not matched at one junction end, which may reflect a read error. This chain joins TRBV7-6 and TRBJ2-3, with D uncertain. CDR1 and CDR2 from the germline V gene are SGHVS and FNYEAQ. This CDR3 region has 14 residues. The CDR3 sequence is CASSLVAATDTQYF. The CDR3 DNA is TGCGCCAGCAGCTTGGTAGCAGCCACAGATACGCAGTATTTT. Filled out from reference TRBV7-6 and TRBJ2-3, the complete variable domain reads GAGVSQSPRYKVTKRGQDVALRCDPISGHVSLYWYRQALGQGPEFLTYFNYEAQQDKSGLPNDRFSAERPEGSISTLTIQRTEQRDSAMYRCASSLVAATDTQYFGPGTRLTVL.

This chain links TRBV9 with TRBJ2-1, with 9 bases identical to TRBD2. The CDR3 runs 14 residues. V was pared by 4 bases and J by 7 bases, with 6 bases of the junction left unmatched. Per germline, CDR1 SGDLS and CDR2 YYNGEE. The chain's CDR3 is CASSIAGASNEQFF. CDR3 sequence (DNA): TGTGCCAGCAGCATAGCGGGGGCCTCGAATGAGCAGTTCTTC.

The rearrangement joins TRBV5-6 to TRBJ2-3; 7 nucleotides align to TRBD1. Unmatched junction bases numbered 8, after V lost 4 bases and J lost 0 bases. Per germline, CDR1 SGHDT and CDR2 YYEEEE. CDR3 length: 16 amino acids. CDR3 loop: CASSRYRGSSTDTQYF. As DNA, the CDR3 is TGTGCCAGCAGCCGATACAGGGGATCTAGCACAGATACGCAGTATTTT.

V and J are TRBV15 and TRBJ1-2, with D tentatively TRBD1 (6 bases). The CDR3 has 16 amino acids. Germline V gives CDR1 LNHNV, CDR2 YYDKDF (reference sequence). Trimming pared 0 bases from V and 8 bases from J, leaving 19 bases between. As DNA, the CDR3 is TGTGCCACCAGCAGAGATCGTACGGCGGGGGCGGTAGGCTACACCTTC. Protein sequence: CATSRDRTAGAVGYTF. Drawing the rest from reference TRBV15 and TRBJ1-2, the complete variable domain is DAMVIQNPRYQVTQFGKPVTLSCSQTLNHNVMYWYQQKSSQAPKLLFHYYDKDFNNEADTPDNFQSRRPNTSFCFLDIRSPGLGDTAMYLCATSRDRTAGAVGYTFGSGTRLTVV.

At least ten counts were recorded for this clonotype. The chain combines TRBV4-3 with TRBJ2-4; TRBD1 agrees at 7 bases. The CDR3 extends over 13 amino acids. The germline V gene has CDR1 LGHNA and CDR2 YSLEER. Trimming cost V 4 bases and J 8 bases; bases outside gene matches: 5. The CDR3 loop is CASSRNDRDIQYF. Here the CDR3 DNA reads TGCGCCAGCAGCCGAAACGACAGGGACATTCAGTACTTC.

This chain uses TRBV20-1 with TRBJ2-3, with TRBD2 matching 9 bases. The germline CDR1 and CDR2 sequences are DFQATT and SNEGSKA (reference sequence). The CDR3 length is 17 residues. J gave up 1 base and V 6 bases, and 14 bases lay outside the gene matches. Here the CDR3 DNA reads TGCAGTGCGCGGAGTTTCTCTAGCGGGACCCGCACAGATACGCAGTATTTT. As protein: CSARSFSSGTRTDTQYF.

The chain links TRBV12-3 or TRBV12-4 to TRBJ2-5; 10 positions agree with TRBD2. The CDR3 runs to 15 residues. After removal of 4 bases from V and 4 bases from J, the junction contained 6 bases not matched to a gene. The CDR3 protein is CASSWTSGGGETQYF. Written as DNA, the CDR3 is TGTGCCAGCAGTTGGACTAGCGGAGGTGGAGAGACCCAGTACTTC.

The J gene is TRBJ1-2, the V gene TRBV6-2 or TRBV6-3; D not certain. V lost 0 bases and J 2 bases, leaving 10 bases between the germline ends. Germline V gives CDR1 MNHEY, CDR2 SVGEGT. This CDR3 has 15 amino acids. In DNA, the CDR3 is TGTGCCAGCAGTTACTCGCCGCGGGTAAACTATGGCTACACCTTC. This sequence encodes CASSYSPRVNYGYTF.

The rearrangement links TRBV10-3 to TRBJ1-5, with D unresolved. Germline V CDR1 and CDR2: ENHRY, SYGVKD. Trimming stripped 2 bases from V and 7 bases from J, with 15 bases between. The CDR3 is made up of 15 amino acids. The CDR3 spells CAISEREAATQPQHF. CDR3 DNA: TGTGCCATCAGTGAGCGTGAGGCCGCCACACAGCCCCAGCATTTT.

This chain uses TRBV7-2 with TRBJ1-6; 7 nucleotides line up with TRBD1. The CDR3 extends over 18 amino acids. CDR1 and CDR2 (germline): SGHTA, FQGNSA. The junction had 16 bases not matched to a gene; V was cut back by 5 bases and J by 6 bases. CDR3 nucleotides: TGTGCCAGCAGCGCGCTGGTGGGGACAGAGTTTTCTAATTCACCCCTCCACTTT. This sequence encodes CASSALVGTEFSNSPLHF.

As concerns this clonotype: A read error may produce the germline difference seen at one junction end. The genes are TRBV6-5 and TRBJ1-2; D call uncertain. The length of the CDR3 is 13 residues. Germline CDR1 and CDR2: MNHEY and SVGAGI. The CDR3 nucleotides read TGTGCCAGCAGTGACTCGACGGGAGGGGGCTACACCTTC. It codes for CASSDSTGGGYTF.

This chain joins TRBV28 and TRBJ2-2, with D possibly being TRBD2 (5 bases). Germline values: CDR1 MDHEN, CDR2 SYDVKM. The CDR3 spans 15 residues. Between the trimmed V and J ends, which lost 6 bases and 2 bases, there was a span of 13 bases. DNA of the CDR3: TGTGCCAGCAGCCATGGGAGCGGAAACACCGGGGAGCTGTTTTTT. Protein product: CASSHGSGNTGELFF.

A note on this clonotype: At one end, the junction sequence differs from germline, possibly due to a read error. The J gene is TRBJ2-5, the V gene TRBV20-1; a weak D match, TRBD2 (5 bases). The germline V gene encodes CDR1 DFQATT and CDR2 SNEGSKA (reference sequence). The CDR3 extends over 17 amino acids. In DNA form, the CDR3 reads TGCGGTGCTAGAGATCCGTTGCTAGCTATGTACCAAGAGACCCAGTACTTC. The encoded protein is CGARDPLLAMYQETQYF.

This clonotype was seen a handful of times. The V gene is TRBV7-2, the J gene TRBJ2-1; 12 bases are shared with TRBD2. CDR1 is SGHTA and CDR2 is FQGNSA in the germline V gene. V shed 0 bases and J 9 bases; nucleotides not matched to a gene: 6. CDR3 size: 16 residues. In DNA form, the CDR3 reads TGTGCCAGCAGCTTAGCGGGGGGACTAGCGGGTAGTGAGCAGTTCTTC. Translated, it gives CASSLAGGLAGSEQFF.

J is TRBJ1-5 and V is TRBV5-8; a weak D match, TRBD1 (6 bases). The germline V and J ends were trimmed by 2 bases and 2 bases, with 14 bases remaining between them. Germline V lookup: CDR1 SGHTS, CDR2 YDEGEE. The CDR3 consists of 16 residues. The chain's CDR3 is CASSFPGVSGNQPQHF. CDR3 coding DNA: TGTGCCAGCAGCTTTCCAGGGGTGTCAGGCAATCAGCCCCAGCATTTT.

The genes are TRBV28 and TRBJ1-2, with 8 bases lining up with TRBD1. The CDR3 consists of 17 residues. Per the germline V gene, CDR1 is MDHEN and CDR2 is SYDVKM. V was clipped by 1 base and J by 0 bases; unmatched bases: 7. The chain's CDR3 is CASSLSTGGTSNYGYTF. The CDR3 region has the DNA TGTGCCAGCAGTTTATCTACAGGGGGGACTTCTAACTATGGCTACACCTTC.

V gene TRBV20-1 combines with J gene TRBJ1-4; perhaps TRBD1 as D (5 bases). V lost 5 bases to trimming and J lost 8 bases, with 15 bases between them. The V gene's germline CDR1 is DFQATT and CDR2 SNEGSKA (reference sequence). The CDR3 loop spans 13 amino acids. The CDR3 sequence: CSAWDLRVEKLFF. DNA for the CDR3: TGCAGTGCTTGGGACTTACGGGTCGAAAAACTGTTTTTT.

V gene TRBV24-1 combines with J gene TRBJ1-2; no clear D gene. V gave up 2 bases and J gave up 8 bases, with 14 bases separating them. Germline lookup yields CDR1 KGHDR and CDR2 SFDVKD. This CDR3 is 14 amino acids long. The CDR3, as DNA: TGTGCCACCAGTGATTGTGCCGGGTTGGAGGGCTACACCTTC. Protein sequence: CATSDCAGLEGYTF.

The genes are TRBV5-6 and TRBJ2-1; possibly TRBD1 for D (5 bases). Germline loops: CDR1 SGHDT, CDR2 YYEEEE. The CDR3 spans 18 residues. With 0 bases removed from V and 6 bases from J, the gap between germline ends came to 22 bases. In nucleotides, the CDR3 is TGTGCCAGCAGCTTGGTTTTGTATTGGGGCTCCCCACCCAATGAGCAGTTCTTC. Protein sequence: CASSLVLYWGSPPNEQFF. Drawing the rest from reference TRBV5-6 and TRBJ2-1, the complete variable domain is DAGVTQSPTHLIKTRGQQVTLRCSPKSGHDTVSWYQQALGQGPQFIFQYYEEEERQRGNFPDRFSGHQFPNYSSELNVNALLLGDSALYLCASSLVLYWGSPPNEQFFGPGTRLTVL.

With respect to this clonotype: An end of the junction differs from the germline gene, which may be a read error. This rearrangement joins TRBV27 to TRBJ1-2; tentative D call: TRBD1 (5 bases). The CDR3 spans 13 residues. Looked up from germline, CDR1 is MNHEY and CDR2 is SMNVEV (reference sequence). The CDR3 DNA sequence: TGTGCCAGCAGTGTATCCGGGGGGAATGGCTACACCTTC. Translated, it gives CASSVSGGNGYTF.